This TCR beta chain is from a study of Ad26.COV2.S vaccination and SARS-CoV-2 variants. Study overall: Vaccine-arm donor from the placebo-controlled COV1001 Ad26.COV2.S trial.

V dropped 1 base and J dropped 3 bases, with 10 bases sitting between them. The CDR3 spans 14 residues. Germline loops: CDR1 SEHNR, CDR2 FQNEAQ (reference sequence). Treatment noted: some 20 received Ad26.COV2.S at low or high dose, single or two shots; about 5 received placebo; per-sample allocation not given. Collection of the samples took place on day 63 after the first injection of vaccine or placebo. TCRdb's copy holds only in-frame clones and misses some; the assay was immunoSEQ multiplex PCR. The top ten hold 4.3% of the sample, which has some 450,000 clones, 90% seen once. With respect to this clone: Its antigen remains unknown.

Findings and caveats of the study: Researchers cautioned that TCR breadth and depth analyses may have underestimated total T cell responses. Vaccine recipients and placebo recipients showed similar non-spike TCR breadth. It was reported that spike-specific CD8+ and CD4+ T cell responses were substantially broad after vaccination.

The TCR originated in a person aged 18 to 59 who received the Ad26.COV2.S COVID-19 vaccine or a placebo. The material was peripheral blood, obtained in a trial of Ad26.COV2.S vaccine versus placebo. The V call is TRBV7-9, the J call TRBJ2-7, with D uncertain. CDR3 in DNA: TGTGCCAGCAGCTTAGACGGAGACGGCTACGAGCAGTACTTC. The encoded protein is CASSLDGDGYEQYF.